This T cell receptor (beta chain) was found in a study of response to subunit inactivated influenza vaccine. Trimming removed 4 bases at V and 5 bases at J, with 17 bases between. The CDR3 has 15 residues. CDR1 SEHNR and CDR2 FQNEAQ come from the germline V gene (reference sequence). This clonotype was seen many times. TCRdb independently ran MiXCR on the RT-PCR reads; one entry per CDR3 protein. The sample lists approximately 170,000 distinct CDR3 sequences; about an eighth were seen once. The rearrangement links TRBV7-9 to TRBJ1-2, with no clear D. The sample was CD8+ T cells sorted from PBMCs, taken around 5 days after vaccination. The TCR sequence derives from a man aged 45 to 65 who received an inactivated influenza vaccine. The CDR3 DNA sequence: TGTGCCAGCAGCTCCGTCGATGCGGAGGCTTATGGCTACACCTTC. This translates into CASSSVDAEAYGYTF.